This T cell receptor (beta chain) emerged from a study of beta chain features in type 1 diabetes. Findings and caveats of the study: Patients showed naive, central memory and Treg TCRB repertoires that appeared more similar than those of healthy donors. For Type 1 diabetes patients, all four CD4+ subsets carried TCRB CDR3s that were moderately but significantly shorter.

Reverse transcription of all isolated RNA meant that expressed TCRB transcripts were sequenced. Regulatory, naive and central memory T cell samples averaged approximately 3.4 million reads. Data came from immunoSEQ multiplex PCR; TCRdb stores just in-frame clones and leaves some out. The sample carries 600,000 to 700,000 clones, 9.5% to 15% recorded once. Sorting that relied on CD45RO/CCR7/CD25/CD127/CD95/CD27 yielded CD4+ naive, central memory, regulatory and stem cell-like memory cells. Every sorted population was more than 95% pure. This clone has only a few counts. The antigen is unknown. V lost 2 bases, J lost 0 bases, and 9 bases lay in between. This CDR3 spans 14 amino acids. Germline V gene lookup returns CDR1 SGDLS and CDR2 YYNGEE.

The clonotype was recovered from a man between 25 and 39 years old with type 1 diabetes. The source material was naive CD4+ T cells from blood. This chain connects TRBV9 to TRBJ2-7; D remains unclear. The CDR3 sequence is CASSVRQSSYEQYF. The CDR3 DNA follows: TGTGCCAGCAGCGTTCGGCAGAGCTCCTACGAGCAGTACTTC.